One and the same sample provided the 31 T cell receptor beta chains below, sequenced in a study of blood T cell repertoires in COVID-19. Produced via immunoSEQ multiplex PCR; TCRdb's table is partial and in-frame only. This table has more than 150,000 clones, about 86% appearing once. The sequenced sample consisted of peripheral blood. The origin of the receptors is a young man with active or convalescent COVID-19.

The CDR3 protein is CAWSVLGSQLDTIYF. The DNA for the CDR3 is TGTGCCTGGAGTGTACTTGGCAGCCAGCTAGACACCATATATTTT. The J gene is TRBJ1-3, the V gene TRBV30; the D is unclear. In germline, CDR1 is GTSNPN, CDR2 SVGIG (reference sequence). With 0 bases removed from V and 8 bases from J, the gap between germline ends came to 17 bases. CDR3 length: 15 amino acids.

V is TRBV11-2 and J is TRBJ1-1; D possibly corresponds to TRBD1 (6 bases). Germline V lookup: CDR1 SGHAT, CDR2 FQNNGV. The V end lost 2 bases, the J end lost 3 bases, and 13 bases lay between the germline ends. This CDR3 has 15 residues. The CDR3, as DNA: TGTGCCAGCAGCTTAAATCAGGGGATCGACACTGAAGCTTTCTTT. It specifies CASSLNQGIDTEAFF.

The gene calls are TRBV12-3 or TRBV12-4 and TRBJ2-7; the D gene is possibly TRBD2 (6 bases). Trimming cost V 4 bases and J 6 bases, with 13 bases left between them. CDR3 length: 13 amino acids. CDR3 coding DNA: TGTGCCAGCAGTTATACTCACGGGGGCGAGCAGTACGTC. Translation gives CASSYTHGGEQYV.

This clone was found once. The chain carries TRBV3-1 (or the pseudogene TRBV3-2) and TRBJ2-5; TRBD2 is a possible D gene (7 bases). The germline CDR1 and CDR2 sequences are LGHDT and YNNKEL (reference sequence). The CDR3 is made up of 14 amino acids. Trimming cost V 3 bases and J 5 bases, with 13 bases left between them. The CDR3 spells CASSHWGRGETQYF. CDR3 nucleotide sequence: TGTGCCAGCAGCCACTGGGGGAGGGGGGAGACCCAGTACTTC.

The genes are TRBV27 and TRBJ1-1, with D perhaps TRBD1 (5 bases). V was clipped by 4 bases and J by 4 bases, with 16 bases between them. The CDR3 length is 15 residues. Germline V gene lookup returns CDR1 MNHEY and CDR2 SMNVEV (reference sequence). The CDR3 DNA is TGTGCCAGCAGTTCGCCGACCACAGGTCGCACTGAAGCTTTCTTT. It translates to CASSSPTTGRTEAFF.

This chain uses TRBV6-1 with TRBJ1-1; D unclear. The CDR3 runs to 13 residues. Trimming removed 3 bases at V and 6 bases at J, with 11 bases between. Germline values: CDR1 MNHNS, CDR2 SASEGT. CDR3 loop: CASSERALAEAFF. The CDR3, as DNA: TGTGCCAGCAGTGAGAGGGCACTGGCTGAAGCTTTCTTT.

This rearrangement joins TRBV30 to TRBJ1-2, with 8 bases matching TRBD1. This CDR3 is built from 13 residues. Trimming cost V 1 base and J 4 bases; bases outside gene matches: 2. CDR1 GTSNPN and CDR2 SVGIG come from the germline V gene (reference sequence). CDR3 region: CAWSATGAYGYTF. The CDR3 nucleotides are TGTGCCTGGAGTGCGACAGGGGCCTATGGCTACACCTTC.

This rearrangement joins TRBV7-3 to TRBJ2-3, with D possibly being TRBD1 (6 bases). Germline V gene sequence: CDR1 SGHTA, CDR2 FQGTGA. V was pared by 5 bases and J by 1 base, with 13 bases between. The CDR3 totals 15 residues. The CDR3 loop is CASSRRDTRTDTQYF. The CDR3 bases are TGTGCCAGCAGCCGCCGGGACACTCGCACAGATACGCAGTATTTT.

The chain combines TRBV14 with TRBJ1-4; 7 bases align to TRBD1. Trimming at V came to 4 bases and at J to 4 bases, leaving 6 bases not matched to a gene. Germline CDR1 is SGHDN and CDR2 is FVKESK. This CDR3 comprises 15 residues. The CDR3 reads CASSPGQALNEKLFF. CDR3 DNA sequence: TGTGCCAGCAGCCCCGGACAGGCCCTTAATGAAAAACTGTTTTTT.

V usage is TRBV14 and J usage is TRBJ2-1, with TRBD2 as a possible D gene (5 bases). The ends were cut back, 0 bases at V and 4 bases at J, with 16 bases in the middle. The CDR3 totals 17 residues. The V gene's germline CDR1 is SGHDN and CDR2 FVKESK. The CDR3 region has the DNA TGTGCCAGCAGCCAAGAAGGCGGGCGGCCTAGTTACAATGAGCAGTTCTTC. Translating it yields CASSQEGGRPSYNEQFF.

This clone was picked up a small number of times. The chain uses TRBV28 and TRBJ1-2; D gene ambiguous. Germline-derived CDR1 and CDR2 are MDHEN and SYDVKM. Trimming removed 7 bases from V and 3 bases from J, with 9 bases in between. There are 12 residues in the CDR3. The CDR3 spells CASTRRDYGYTF. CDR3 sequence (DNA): TGTGCCAGCACTAGGCGGGACTATGGCTACACCTTC.

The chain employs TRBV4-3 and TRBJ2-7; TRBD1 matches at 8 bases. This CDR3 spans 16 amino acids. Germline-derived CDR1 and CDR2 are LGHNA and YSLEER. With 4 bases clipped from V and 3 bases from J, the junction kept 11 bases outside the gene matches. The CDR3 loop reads CASSPDRVEIYYEQYF. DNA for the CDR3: TGCGCCAGCAGCCCGGACAGGGTGGAGATTTACTACGAGCAGTACTTC.

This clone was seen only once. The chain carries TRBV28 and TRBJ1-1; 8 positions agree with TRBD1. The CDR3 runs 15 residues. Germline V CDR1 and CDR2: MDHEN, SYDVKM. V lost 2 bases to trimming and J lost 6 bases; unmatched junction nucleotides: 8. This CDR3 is CASSLNLGQGAEAFF. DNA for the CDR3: TGTGCCAGCAGTTTAAATCTCGGACAGGGCGCTGAAGCTTTCTTT.

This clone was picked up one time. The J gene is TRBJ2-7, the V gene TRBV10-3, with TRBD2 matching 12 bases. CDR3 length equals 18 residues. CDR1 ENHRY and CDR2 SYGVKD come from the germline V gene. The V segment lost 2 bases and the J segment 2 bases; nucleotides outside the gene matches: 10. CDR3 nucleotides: TGTGCCATCAGTGAGCTATGGGCGACTAGCGGGAGCACCTACGAGCAGTACTTC. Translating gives CAISELWATSGSTYEQYF.

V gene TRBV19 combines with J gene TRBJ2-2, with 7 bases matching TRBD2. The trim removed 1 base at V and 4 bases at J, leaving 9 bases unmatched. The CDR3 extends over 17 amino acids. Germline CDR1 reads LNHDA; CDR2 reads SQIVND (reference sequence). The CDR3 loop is CASSIGGGAYSTGELFF. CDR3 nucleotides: TGTGCCAGTAGTATAGGGGGAGGGGCCTACTCCACCGGGGAGCTGTTTTTT.

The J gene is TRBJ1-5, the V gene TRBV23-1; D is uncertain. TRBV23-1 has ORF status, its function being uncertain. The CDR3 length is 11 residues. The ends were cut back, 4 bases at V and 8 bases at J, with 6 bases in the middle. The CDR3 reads CASSPVEPQHF. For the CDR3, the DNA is TGCGCCAGCAGTCCGGTTGAGCCCCAGCATTTT.

The CDR3 coding sequence is TGTGCCAGTAGTCTCGGCCGACAGAAGAGCTCTGGAAACACCATATATTTT. Amino acid sequence: CASSLGRQKSSGNTIYF. The V and J genes are TRBV19 and TRBJ1-3; a possible D gene is TRBD1 (5 bases). Germline V lookup: CDR1 LNHDA, CDR2 SQIVND (reference sequence). CDR3 size: 17 residues. Between the trimmed V and J ends, which lost 5 bases and 0 bases, there was a span of 17 bases. The full variable domain, with the rest looked up from reference TRBV19 and TRBJ1-3, is DGGITQSPKYLFRKEGQNVTLSCEQNLNHDAMYWYRQDPGQGLRLIYYSQIVNDFQKGDIAEGYSVSREKKESFPLTVTSAQKNPTAFYLCASSLGRQKSSGNTIYFGEGSWLTVV.

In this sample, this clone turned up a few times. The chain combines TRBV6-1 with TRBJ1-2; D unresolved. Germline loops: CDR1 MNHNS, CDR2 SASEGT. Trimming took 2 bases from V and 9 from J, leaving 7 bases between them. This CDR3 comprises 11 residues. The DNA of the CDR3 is TGTGCCAGCAGTGAACTCTCTAGCTACACCTTC. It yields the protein CASSELSSYTF.

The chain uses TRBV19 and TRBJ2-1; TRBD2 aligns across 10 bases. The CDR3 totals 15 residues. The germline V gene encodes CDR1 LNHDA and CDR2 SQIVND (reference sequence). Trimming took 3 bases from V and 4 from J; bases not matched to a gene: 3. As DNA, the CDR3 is TGTGCCAGTAGTATTCGGACTAGCGGTTACAATGAGCAGTTCTTC. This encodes CASSIRTSGYNEQFF.

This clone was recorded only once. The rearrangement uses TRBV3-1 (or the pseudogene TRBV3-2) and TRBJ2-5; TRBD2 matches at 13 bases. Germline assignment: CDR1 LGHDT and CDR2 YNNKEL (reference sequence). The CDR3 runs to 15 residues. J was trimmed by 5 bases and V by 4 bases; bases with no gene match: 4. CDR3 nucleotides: TGTGCCAGCAGCCGGATGACTAGCGGGGGGGAGACCCAGTACTTC. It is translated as CASSRMTSGGETQYF.

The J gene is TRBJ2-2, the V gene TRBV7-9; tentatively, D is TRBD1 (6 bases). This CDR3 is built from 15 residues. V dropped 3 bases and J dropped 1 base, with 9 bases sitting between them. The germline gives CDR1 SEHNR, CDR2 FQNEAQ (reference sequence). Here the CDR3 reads CASSLRQVNTGELFF. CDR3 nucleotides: TGTGCCAGCAGCTTGAGACAGGTGAACACCGGGGAGCTGTTTTTT. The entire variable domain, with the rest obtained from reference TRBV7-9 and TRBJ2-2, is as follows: DTGVSQNPRHKITKRGQNVTFRCDPISEHNRLYWYRQTLGQGPEFLTYFQNEAQLEKSRLLSDRFSAERPKGSFSTLEIQRTEQGDSAMYLCASSLRQVNTGELFFGEGSRLTVL.

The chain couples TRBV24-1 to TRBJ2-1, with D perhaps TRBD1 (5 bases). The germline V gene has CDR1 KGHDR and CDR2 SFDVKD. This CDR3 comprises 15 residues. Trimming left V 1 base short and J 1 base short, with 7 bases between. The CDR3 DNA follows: TGTGCCACCAGTGATTTTAAGGGGTCCTACAATGAGCAGTTCTTC. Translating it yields CATSDFKGSYNEQFF.

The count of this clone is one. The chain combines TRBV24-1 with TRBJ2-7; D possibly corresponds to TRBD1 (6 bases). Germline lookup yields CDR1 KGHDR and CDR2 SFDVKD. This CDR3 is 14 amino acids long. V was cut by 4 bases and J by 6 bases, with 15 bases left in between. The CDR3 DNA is TGTGCCACCAGTGACTCCGGACGAGGGGGCGAGCAGTACTTC. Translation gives CATSDSGRGGEQYF.

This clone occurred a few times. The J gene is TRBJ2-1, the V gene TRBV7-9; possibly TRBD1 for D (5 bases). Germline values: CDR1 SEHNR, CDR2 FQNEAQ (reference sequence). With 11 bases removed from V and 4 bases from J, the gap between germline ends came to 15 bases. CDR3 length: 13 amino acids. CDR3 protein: CAVLGVNYNEQFF. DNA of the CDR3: TGTGCCGTCCTAGGGGTGAATTACAATGAGCAGTTCTTC.

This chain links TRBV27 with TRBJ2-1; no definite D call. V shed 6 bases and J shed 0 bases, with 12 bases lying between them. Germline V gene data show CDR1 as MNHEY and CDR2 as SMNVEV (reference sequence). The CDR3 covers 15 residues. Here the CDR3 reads CASRARSSSYNEQFF. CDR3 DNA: TGTGCCAGCAGGGCTAGGTCGAGCTCCTACAATGAGCAGTTCTTC.

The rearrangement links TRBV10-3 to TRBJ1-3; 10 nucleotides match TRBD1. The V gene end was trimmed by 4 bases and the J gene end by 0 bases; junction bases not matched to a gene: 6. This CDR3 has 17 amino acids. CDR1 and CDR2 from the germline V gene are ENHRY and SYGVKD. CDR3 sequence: CAISGQGAASSGNTIYF. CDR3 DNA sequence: TGTGCCATCAGTGGACAGGGGGCCGCTAGCTCTGGAAACACCATATATTTT.

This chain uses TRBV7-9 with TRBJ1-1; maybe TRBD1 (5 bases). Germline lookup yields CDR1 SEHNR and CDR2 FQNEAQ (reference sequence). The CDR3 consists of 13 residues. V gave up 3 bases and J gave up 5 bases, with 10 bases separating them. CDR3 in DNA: TGTGCCAGCAGCTTGGGACTGGAAACTGAAGCTTTCTTT. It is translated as CASSLGLETEAFF.

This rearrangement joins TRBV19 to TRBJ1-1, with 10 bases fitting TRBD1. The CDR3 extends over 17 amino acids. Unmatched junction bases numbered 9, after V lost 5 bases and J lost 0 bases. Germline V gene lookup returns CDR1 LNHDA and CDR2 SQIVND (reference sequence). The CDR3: CASSHPGQGLLNTEAFF. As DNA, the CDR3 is TGTGCCAGTAGTCACCCGGGACAGGGGCTCCTGAACACTGAAGCTTTCTTT.

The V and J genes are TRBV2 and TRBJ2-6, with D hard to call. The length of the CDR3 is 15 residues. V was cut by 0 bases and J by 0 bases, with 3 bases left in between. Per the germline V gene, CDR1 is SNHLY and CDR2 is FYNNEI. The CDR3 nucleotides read TGTGCCAGCAGTGAAGCGAGCTCTGGGGCCAACGTCCTGACTTTC. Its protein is CASSEASSGANVLTF.

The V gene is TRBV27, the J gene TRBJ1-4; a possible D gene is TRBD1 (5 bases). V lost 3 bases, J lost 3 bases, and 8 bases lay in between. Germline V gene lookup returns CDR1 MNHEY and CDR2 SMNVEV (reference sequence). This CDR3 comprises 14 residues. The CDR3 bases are TGTGCCAGCAGTTTTTCCAGGGCTAATGAAAAACTGTTTTTT. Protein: CASSFSRANEKLFF.

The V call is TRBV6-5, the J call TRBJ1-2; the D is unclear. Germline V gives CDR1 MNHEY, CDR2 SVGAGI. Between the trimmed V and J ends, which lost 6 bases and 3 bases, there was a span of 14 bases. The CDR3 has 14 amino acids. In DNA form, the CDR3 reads TGTGCCAGCAGACCGGCCGGGGTCGACTATGGCTACACCTTC. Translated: CASRPAGVDYGYTF.